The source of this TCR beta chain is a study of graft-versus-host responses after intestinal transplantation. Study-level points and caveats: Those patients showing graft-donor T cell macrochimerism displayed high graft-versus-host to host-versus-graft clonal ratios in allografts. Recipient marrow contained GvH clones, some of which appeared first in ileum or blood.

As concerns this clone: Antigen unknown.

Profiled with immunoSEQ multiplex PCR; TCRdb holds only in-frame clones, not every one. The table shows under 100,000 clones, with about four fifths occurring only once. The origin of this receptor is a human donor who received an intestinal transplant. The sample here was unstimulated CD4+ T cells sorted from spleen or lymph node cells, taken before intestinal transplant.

CDR3 in amino acids: CASSLDGGAYSNQPQHF. The CDR3 nucleotides read TGTGCCAGCAGCTTAGACGGTGGAGCATATAGCAATCAGCCCCAGCATTTT. The V call is TRBV7-2, the J call TRBJ1-5; D not certain. This CDR3 is built from 17 residues. V was clipped by 1 base and J by 0 bases, with 13 bases between them. Germline V gene sequence: CDR1 SGHTA, CDR2 FQGNSA.